In its sample, the clone carrying this T cell receptor beta chain ranks as medium-sized. Its antigen is unknown. These data originate in a study of beta chain features in type 1 diabetes. CD4+ naive, central memory, regulatory and stem cell-like memory subsets were isolated by sorting on CD45RO/CCR7/CD25/CD127/CD95/CD27. Whole-study findings and limits: Shortening that was moderate but significant affected the TCRB CDR3s of Type 1 diabetes patients in all four CD4+ subsets.

The investigators reverse transcribed all of the isolated RNA, so they sequenced expressed TCRB transcripts. Data came from immunoSEQ multiplex PCR; TCRdb stores just in-frame clones and leaves some out. The sample records 95,000 to 150,000 clones, roughly 17% being singletons. The CDR3 is 16 amino acids. CDR1 is LGHNA and CDR2 is YSLEER in the germline V gene. The V and J ends lost 4 bases and 5 bases, in that order; junction bases with no gene match: 10. Sequenced material: central memory CD4+ T cells from blood. The genes are TRBV4-3 and TRBJ2-1; 8 positions match TRBD2. The sequence came from a man younger than 40 with type 1 diabetes. For the CDR3, the DNA is TGCGCCAGCAGCCGCCACCCCGGGACTAGAGACAATGAGCAGTTCTTC. Translated: CASSRHPGTRDNEQFF.